This T cell receptor (beta chain) originates from a study of radiotherapy plus CTLA-4 blockade in lung cancer. Study-wide results and limits: Blood-borne expansion of tumor-derived TCR clones followed radiotherapy plus ipilimumab. Increased serum interferon-beta after radiation also reportedly predicted response strongly.

Germline CDR1 and CDR2: KGHSH and LQKENI. The CDR3 is made up of 15 amino acids. Trimming took off 2 bases at V and 1 base at J, with 10 bases between the two ends. The data were produced by immunoSEQ multiplex PCR, yet TCRdb's version contains in-frame clones alone and is incomplete. The repertoire holds 53,000 or so clones, with roughly 84% as singletons. Concerning this clone itself: The target antigen is unknown.

The chain carries TRBV18 and TRBJ2-3; no reliable D call. The sequence was collected from a human donor with non-small cell lung cancer whose response to radiotherapy plus ipilimumab could not be evaluated. The sequencing used peripheral blood, collected from a patient treated with radiotherapy plus ipilimumab. CDR3 residues: CASSPRVLRTDTQYF. CDR3 bases: TGTGCCAGCTCACCAAGAGTCCTCCGCACAGATACGCAGTATTTT. The entire variable domain, with the rest obtained from reference TRBV18 and TRBJ2-3, is as follows: NAGVMQNPRHLVRRRGQEARLRCSPMKGHSHVYWYRQLPEEGLKFMVYLQKENIIDESGMPKERFSAEFPKEGPSILRIQQVVRGDSAAYFCASSPRVLRTDTQYFGPGTRLTVL.